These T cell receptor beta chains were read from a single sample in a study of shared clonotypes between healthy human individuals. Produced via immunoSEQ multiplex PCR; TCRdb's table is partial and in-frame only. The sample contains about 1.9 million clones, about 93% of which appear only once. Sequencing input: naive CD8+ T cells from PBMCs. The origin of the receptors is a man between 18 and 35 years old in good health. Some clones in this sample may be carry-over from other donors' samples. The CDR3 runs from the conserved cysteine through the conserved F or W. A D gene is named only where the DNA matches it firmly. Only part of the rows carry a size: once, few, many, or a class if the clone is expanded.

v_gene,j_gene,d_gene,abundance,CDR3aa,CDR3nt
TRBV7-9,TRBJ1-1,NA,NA,CASSLKFRTEAFF,TGTGCCAGCAGCTTAAAGTTTCGGACTGAAGCTTTCTTT
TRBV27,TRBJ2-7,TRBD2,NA,CASGPGLAAYEQYF,TGTGCCTCGGGGCCGGGACTAGCGGCCTACGAGCAGTACTTC
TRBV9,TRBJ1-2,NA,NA,CASSEGANYGYTF,TGTGCCAGCAGCGAGGGGGCTAACTATGGCTACACCTTC
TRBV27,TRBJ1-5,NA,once,CASSLRQPNQPQHF,TGTGCCAGCAGTTTACGACAGCCCAATCAGCCCCAGCATTTT
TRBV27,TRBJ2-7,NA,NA,CASKLAYEQYF,TGTGCCAGCAAGTTGGCTTACGAGCAGTACTTC
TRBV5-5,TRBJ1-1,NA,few,CASSLGGYSEAFF,TGTGCCAGCAGCTTGGGAGGGTACTCTGAAGCTTTCTTT
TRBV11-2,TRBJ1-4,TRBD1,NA,CASSLLGTGNEKLFF,TGTGCCAGCAGCTTACTCGGGACAGGGAACGAAAAACTGTTTTTT
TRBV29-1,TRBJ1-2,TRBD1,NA,CSADKYDRGGYGYTF,TGCAGCGCCGATAAATACGACAGGGGTGGATATGGCTACACCTTC
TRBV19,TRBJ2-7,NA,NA,CASSISGDYEQYF,TGTGCCAGTAGTATCTCGGGGGACTACGAGCAGTACTTC
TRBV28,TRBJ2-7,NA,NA,CASSARTWEQYF,TGTGCCAGCAGTGCCAGGACTTGGGAGCAGTACTTC
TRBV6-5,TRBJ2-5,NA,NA,CASSYTWVRQETQYF,TGTGCCAGCAGTTACACTTGGGTCAGGCAAGAGACCCAGTACTTC
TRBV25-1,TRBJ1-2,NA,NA,CASSDQGYGYTF,TGTGCCAGCAGTGACCAGGGATACGGCTACACCTTC
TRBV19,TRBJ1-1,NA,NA,CASSATNSGTEAFF,TGTGCCAGTAGTGCAACAAATTCGGGGACTGAAGCTTTCTTT
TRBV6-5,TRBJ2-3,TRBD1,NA,CASSAGQGAIDTQYF,TGTGCCAGCAGTGCTGGACAGGGGGCGATAGATACGCAGTATTTT
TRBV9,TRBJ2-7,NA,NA,CASSLGWGAYEQYF,TGTGCCAGCTCTCTTGGTTGGGGTGCCTACGAGCAGTACTTC
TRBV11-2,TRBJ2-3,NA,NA,CASSLGGGETDTQYF,TGTGCCAGCAGCTTAGGTGGGGGCGAGACAGATACGCAGTATTTT
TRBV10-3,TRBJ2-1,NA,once,CAIKGENNNEQFF,TGTGCCATCAAGGGGGAGAATAACAATGAGCAGTTCTTC
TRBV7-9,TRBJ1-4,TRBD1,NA,CASSWRQGGDEKLFF,TGTGCCAGCAGCTGGAGACAGGGTGGGGATGAAAAACTGTTTTTT
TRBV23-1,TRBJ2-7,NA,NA,CASSRPGRAYEQYF,TGCGCCAGCAGTCGACCGGGACGCGCCTACGAGCAGTACTTC
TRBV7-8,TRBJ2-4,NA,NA,CASSLEIGYQNIQYF,TGTGCCAGCAGCTTAGAGATAGGGTACCAAAACATTCAGTACTTC
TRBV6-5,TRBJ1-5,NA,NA,CASSYARRQPQHF,TGTGCCAGCAGTTACGCTAGGAGGCAGCCCCAGCATTTT
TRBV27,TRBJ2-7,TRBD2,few,CASSHGGAYEQYF,TGTGCCAGCAGTCACGGGGGGGCCTACGAGCAGTACTTC
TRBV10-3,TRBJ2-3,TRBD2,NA,CAISGGTSGVTDTQYF,TGTGCCATCAGCGGCGGCACTAGCGGGGTCACAGATACGCAGTATTTT
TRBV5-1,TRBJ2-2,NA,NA,CASSLGGRTNTGELFF,TGCGCCAGCAGCTTGGGGGGCCGGACGAACACCGGGGAGCTGTTTTTT
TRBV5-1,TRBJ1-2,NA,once,CASSPGPGPPGYTF,TGCGCCAGCAGCCCAGGACCGGGACCGCCTGGCTACACCTTC
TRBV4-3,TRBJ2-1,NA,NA,CASSYGQSSYNEQFF,TGCGCCAGCAGCTACGGACAAAGCTCCTACAATGAGCAGTTCTTC
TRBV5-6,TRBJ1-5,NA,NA,CASSLGQPDNQPQHF,TGTGCCAGCAGCTTGGGACAGCCGGACAATCAGCCCCAGCATTTT
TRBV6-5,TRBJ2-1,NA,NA,CASSARPYNEQFF,TGTGCCAGCAGTGCCCGACCCTACAATGAGCAGTTCTTC
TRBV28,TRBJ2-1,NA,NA,CASSLWTYNEQFF,TGTGCCAGCAGTTTATGGACCTACAATGAGCAGTTCTTC
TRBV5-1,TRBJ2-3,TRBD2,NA,CASRPRLAGVGPDTQYF,TGCGCCAGCAGGCCGAGACTAGCGGGAGTGGGCCCAGATACGCAGTATTTT
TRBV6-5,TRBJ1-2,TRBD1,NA,CASSYGRTGNYGYTF,TGTGCCAGCAGTTACGGGAGGACAGGGAACTATGGCTACACCTTC
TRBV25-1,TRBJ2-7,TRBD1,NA,CAIDKEQGAYEQYF,TGTGCCATCGACAAGGAACAGGGGGCCTACGAGCAGTACTTC
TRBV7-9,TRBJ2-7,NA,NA,CAIEFTGEQYF,TGTGCCATCGAGTTTACCGGAGAGCAGTACTTC
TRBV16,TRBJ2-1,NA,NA,CASSQQGQNEQFF,TGTGCCAGCAGCCAACAGGGGCAGAATGAGCAGTTCTTC
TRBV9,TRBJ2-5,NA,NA,CASSSDKTQYF,TGTGCCAGCAGCTCCGACAAGACCCAGTACTTC
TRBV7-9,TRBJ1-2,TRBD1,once,CASSFGQGADGYTF,TGTGCCAGCAGCTTCGGACAGGGGGCGGATGGCTACACCTTC
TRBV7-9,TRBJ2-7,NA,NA,CASSSYRSLNEQYF,TGTGCCAGCAGCTCGTACAGGAGTTTGAACGAGCAGTACTTC
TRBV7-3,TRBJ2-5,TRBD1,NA,CASSPTGTGGQETQYF,TGTGCCAGCAGCCCCACCGGGACAGGGGGACAAGAGACCCAGTACTTC
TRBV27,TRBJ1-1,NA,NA,CASSNRGNTEAFF,TGTGCCAGCAGTAATAGGGGGAACACTGAAGCTTTCTTT
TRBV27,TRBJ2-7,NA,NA,CASSFGTGEQYF,TGTGCCAGCAGTTTCGGGACGGGAGAGCAGTACTTC
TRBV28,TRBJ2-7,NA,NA,CASSPISISYEQYF,TGTGCCAGCAGTCCGATCTCGATCTCCTACGAGCAGTACTTC
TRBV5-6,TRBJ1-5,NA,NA,CASSWGQGSNQPQHF,TGTGCCAGCAGCTGGGGGCAAGGGAGCAATCAGCCCCAGCATTTT
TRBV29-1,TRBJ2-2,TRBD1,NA,CSGQGNTGELFF,TGCAGCGGACAGGGGAACACCGGGGAGCTGTTTTTT
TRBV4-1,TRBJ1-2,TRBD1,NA,CASSQGDRSYYGYTF,TGCGCCAGCAGCCAAGGGGACAGGTCCTACTATGGCTACACCTTC
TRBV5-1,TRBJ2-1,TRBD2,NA,CASSYLSGVSYNEQFF,TGCGCCAGCAGCTACCTTAGCGGGGTCTCCTACAATGAGCAGTTCTTC
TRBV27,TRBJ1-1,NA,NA,CASSLEWNTEAFF,TGTGCCAGCAGTTTAGAGTGGAACACTGAAGCTTTCTTT
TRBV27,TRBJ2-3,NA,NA,CASSWSFSTDTQYF,TGTGCCAGCAGCTGGTCATTTTCCACAGATACGCAGTATTTT
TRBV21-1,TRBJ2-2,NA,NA,CAPRGFGELFF,TGTGCCCCCCGAGGTTTCGGGGAGCTGTTTTTT
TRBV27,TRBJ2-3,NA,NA,CASSYYGRADTQYF,TGTGCCAGCAGTTACTACGGACGCGCGGATACGCAGTATTTT